Listed here are 21 T cell receptor beta chains from one sample, sequenced in a study of T cell responses to AZD1222 COVID-19 vaccine. Some clones are missing from TCRdb's copy, which holds only in-frame ones; the method was immunoSEQ multiplex PCR. Of under 95,000 clones in the sample, more than 75% were seen once. The sequencing used peripheral blood, collected on day 0 of AZD1222 vaccination. Receptor source: an adult in good health.

This clone was observed a single time. The chain links TRBV19 to TRBJ1-5; D not certain. CDR1 and CDR2 (germline): LNHDA, SQIVND (reference sequence). The CDR3 is made up of 14 amino acids. Trimming left V 8 bases short and J 1 base short, with 12 bases between. The CDR3 DNA follows: TGTGCCAGTGGACCCGGACGGAGCAATCAGCCCCAGCATTTT. It is translated as CASGPGRSNQPQHF.

This clone was seen a single time. J is TRBJ1-4 and V is TRBV28; TRBD1 matches 8 bases. CDR1 is MDHEN, CDR2 SYDVKM, per germline. The CDR3 loop spans 14 amino acids. V lost 5 bases to trimming and J lost 8 bases; unmatched junction nucleotides: 7. The CDR3 loop reads CASSPGGTREKLFF. The CDR3 coding sequence is TGTGCCAGCAGTCCAGGGGGCACGCGAGAAAAACTGTTTTTT.

The chain uses TRBV5-1 and TRBJ1-6; D may be TRBD1 (6 bases). The V end was cut by 0 bases, the J end by 9 bases, with 10 bases between. Germline-derived CDR1 and CDR2 are SGHRS and YFSETQ. The CDR3 sequence is 14 residues long. CDR3 DNA sequence: TGCGCCAGCAGCTTGGAGGGGGAGGCTTCACCCCTCCACTTT. Protein product: CASSLEGEASPLHF.

This clone was counted only a few times. The chain employs TRBV30 and TRBJ1-1; D ambiguous. CDR3 length: 15 amino acids. Germline CDR1 GTSNPN, CDR2 SVGIG (reference sequence). V dropped 0 bases and J dropped 1 base, with 12 bases sitting between them. The CDR3 is CAWSVAPPRNTEAFF. The CDR3, as DNA: TGTGCCTGGAGTGTAGCCCCGCCAAGGAACACTGAAGCTTTCTTT.

This clone appeared a few times. Other DNA variants within this sample encode the same CDR3. V gene TRBV27 combines with J gene TRBJ1-1; D might be TRBD1 (5 bases). Germline V gene lookup returns CDR1 MNHEY and CDR2 SMNVEV (reference sequence). V lost 6 bases and J 2 bases, leaving 10 bases between the germline ends. This CDR3 has 13 amino acids. CDR3: CASSLGANTEAFF. The CDR3 DNA is TGTGCCAGCAGCCTAGGGGCCAACACTGAAGCTTTCTTT.

The chain recombines TRBV6-5 with TRBJ1-1; weak D call: TRBD1 (6 bases). Germline loops: CDR1 MNHEY, CDR2 SVGAGI. CDR3 length: 15 amino acids. V lost 4 bases and J lost 0, with 12 bases in between. The CDR3 here is CASSSRQAMNTEAFF. Here the CDR3 DNA reads TGTGCCAGCAGTTCAAGACAGGCAATGAACACTGAAGCTTTCTTT.

This clone came up once. The chain uses TRBV7-8 and TRBJ1-6, with TRBD1 as a possible D gene (5 bases). The germline V gene has CDR1 SGHVS and CDR2 FQNEAQ. V was trimmed by 4 bases and J by 7 bases, leaving 11 bases between them. This CDR3 is built from 14 residues. The CDR3 DNA reads TGTGCCAGCAGCTCCCGGGACCAAAATTCACCCCTCCACTTT. It encodes CASSSRDQNSPLHF.

The genes are TRBV10-3 and TRBJ2-7; maybe TRBD1 (5 bases). The germline V gene encodes CDR1 ENHRY and CDR2 SYGVKD. The CDR3 totals 12 residues. Trimming removed 6 bases from V and 5 bases from J, with 11 bases in between. The CDR3 DNA reads as TGTGCCATCAGGGGCAGGGCCAACGAGCAGTACTTC. Residues: CAIRGRANEQYF.

The chain combines TRBV7-6 with TRBJ1-5; D remains ambiguous. Germline V lookup: CDR1 SGHVS, CDR2 FNYEAQ. CDR3 length: 13 residues. Trimming shortened V by 5 bases and J by 4 bases, and 9 bases separated the two germline ends. CDR3 coding DNA: TGTGCCAGCAGCCGTACCGAGAATCAGCCCCAGCATTTT. Translating gives CASSRTENQPQHF.

This chain connects TRBV9 to TRBJ2-1, with a possible D match to TRBD2 (6 bases). CDR3 length: 15 amino acids. The ends were cut back, 0 bases at V and 9 bases at J, with 16 bases in the middle. Germline CDR1 is SGDLS and CDR2 is YYNGEE. CDR3 bases: TGTGCCAGCAGCGTAGTGCTAGCGAGTAAGGGTGAGCAGTTCTTC. Amino acids: CASSVVLASKGEQFF. The complete variable domain, with remaining parts taken from reference TRBV9 and TRBJ2-1, reads DSGVTQTPKHLITATGQRVTLRCSPRSGDLSVYWYQQSLDQGLQFLIQYYNGEERAKGNILERFSAQQFPDLHSELNLSSLELGDSALYFCASSVVLASKGEQFFGPGTRLTVL.

The J gene is TRBJ2-7, the V gene TRBV27; the D call may be TRBD1 or TRBD2 (5 bases each). This CDR3 comprises 14 residues. Germline V gene lookup returns CDR1 MNHEY and CDR2 SMNVEV (reference sequence). V lost 6 bases, J lost 11 bases, and 23 bases lay in between. The CDR3 sequence is CASSQGPGTYLEYF. CDR3 nucleotides: TGTGCCAGCAGCCAAGGTCCCGGGACGTATTTGGAGTACTTC.

The chain has TRBV14 and TRBJ2-2; D not resolved. Germline CDR1 SGHDN, CDR2 FVKESK. Trimming pared 1 base from V and 8 bases from J, leaving 8 bases between. The CDR3 runs to 13 residues. CDR3 sequence reads: CASSQVLGGELFF. CDR3 sequence (DNA): TGTGCCAGCAGCCAAGTGCTGGGTGGGGAGCTGTTTTTT.

This chain uses TRBV10-3 with TRBJ1-6, with TRBD1 matching 8 bases. J lost 0 bases, V lost 5 bases, and 9 bases had no gene match. The germline CDR1 and CDR2 sequences are ENHRY and SYGVKD. This CDR3 is 18 amino acids long. CDR3 sequence: CAISSGTGLSSYNSPLHF. In nucleotides, the CDR3 is TGTGCCATCAGTTCCGGGACAGGCTTAAGCTCCTATAATTCACCCCTCCACTTT.

V gene TRBV28 combines with J gene TRBJ2-2; D uncertain. CDR1 MDHEN and CDR2 SYDVKM come from the germline V gene. The ends were cut back, 8 bases at V and 2 bases at J, with 3 bases in the middle. The CDR3 loop spans 11 amino acids. The CDR3 is CASLNTGELFF. The CDR3 bases are TGTGCCAGCCTAAACACCGGGGAGCTGTTTTTT.

The CDR3 DNA follows: TGTGCCAGCAGTTTGGGGACGGCGGGTGAAAAACTGTTTTTT. Translation gives CASSLGTAGEKLFF. This chain joins TRBV27 and TRBJ1-4; a possible D gene is TRBD1 (5 bases). Germline V gene lookup returns CDR1 MNHEY and CDR2 SMNVEV (reference sequence). V was cut by 3 bases and J by 7 bases, with 12 bases left in between. The CDR3 covers 14 residues. Using reference TRBV27 and TRBJ1-4 for the parts outside the CDR3, the full variable domain is EAQVTQNPRYLITVTGKKLTVTCSQNMNHEYMSWYRQDPGLGLRQIYYSMNVEVTDKGDVPEGYKVSRKEKRNFPLILESPSPNQTSLYFCASSLGTAGEKLFFGSGTQLSVL.

The CDR3 DNA sequence: TGTGCCAGCAGGGATCCAAACTCATTTTACGAGCAGTACTTC. The encoded protein is CASRDPNSFYEQYF. The chain recombines TRBV19 with TRBJ2-7; D might be TRBD1 (5 bases). Trimming stripped 9 bases from V and 4 bases from J, with 19 bases between. CDR3 length: 14 amino acids. Germline lookup yields CDR1 LNHDA and CDR2 SQIVND (reference sequence).

This sequence joins TRBV18 and TRBJ2-7; D unclear. Germline V gene lookup returns CDR1 KGHSH and CDR2 LQKENI. CDR3 length: 11 residues. V dropped 5 bases and J dropped 3 bases, with 5 bases sitting between them. CDR3 region: CASSNNYEQYF. CDR3 DNA sequence: TGTGCCAGCTCAAATAACTACGAGCAGTACTTC.

The chain is built from TRBV19 and TRBJ1-3, with no clear D. Germline values: CDR1 LNHDA, CDR2 SQIVND (reference sequence). V was trimmed by 7 bases and J by 4 bases, leaving 14 bases between them. The CDR3 extends over 14 amino acids. The CDR3 bases are TGTGCCAGTACCTCCCTTGAGCCCGGAAACACCATATATTTT. Translated: CASTSLEPGNTIYF.

The chain has TRBV19 and TRBJ1-2; D unresolved. Germline CDR1 reads LNHDA; CDR2 reads SQIVND (reference sequence). The CDR3 runs to 14 residues. The V end lost 3 bases, the J end lost 11 bases, and 19 bases lay between the germline ends. CDR3 loop: CASSIGRSGVSYTF. CDR3 DNA sequence: TGTGCCAGTAGTATTGGACGGAGCGGTGTCTCGTACACCTTC.

V and J are TRBV7-9 and TRBJ2-2; D gene ambiguous. Per the germline V gene, CDR1 is SEHNR and CDR2 is FQNEAQ (reference sequence). CDR3 length equals 16 residues. Deletions cut 5 bases from V and 0 bases from J, with 13 bases between. The CDR3 region is CASSDGPSANTGELFF. CDR3 coding DNA: TGTGCCAGCAGCGACGGGCCGTCCGCGAACACCGGGGAGCTGTTTTTT.

This chain links TRBV13 with TRBJ1-1, with D tentatively TRBD1 (5 bases). The V end was cut by 1 base, the J end by 5 bases, with 14 bases between. This CDR3 is built from 15 residues. The germline gives CDR1 PRHDT, CDR2 FYEKMQ (reference sequence). This chain's CDR3 is CASSLVGQGATEAFF. CDR3 bases: TGTGCCAGCAGCTTAGTAGGGCAGGGAGCAACTGAAGCTTTCTTT.